These 25 T cell receptor beta chains came from one sample sequenced in a study of OX40 agonist ivuxolimab in advanced cancers. Produced via immunoSEQ multiplex PCR; TCRdb's table is partial and in-frame only. This sample has 48,000 or so clones, with roughly 83% found just once. The input for sequencing was CD4+ or CD8+ T cells sorted from blood, taken in a trial of the OX40 agonist ivuxolimab. Source of these receptors: an adult with an advanced solid tumor such as melanoma, head and neck, liver or kidney cancer.

V is TRBV4-2 and J is TRBJ1-1; D perhaps matches TRBD1 (6 bases). Trimming removed 4 bases at V and 5 bases at J, with 17 bases between. Germline V gene lookup returns CDR1 LGHNA and CDR2 YNFKEQ. This CDR3 has 15 amino acids. The CDR3 loop is CASSPGRGAVTEAFF. CDR3 coding DNA: TGTGCCAGCAGCCCAGGACGGGGGGCGGTTACTGAAGCTTTCTTT.

This chain links TRBV6-5 with TRBJ1-2; D not certain. With 2 bases removed from V and 8 bases from J, the gap between germline ends came to 21 bases. Germline V gene data show CDR1 as MNHEY and CDR2 as SVGAGI. The CDR3 sequence is 16 residues long. CDR3 region: CASSYLSSAGREGYTF. In nucleotides, the CDR3 is TGTGCCAGCAGTTACCTCTCCTCCGCAGGAAGGGAGGGCTACACCTTC.

This rearrangement joins TRBV6-1 to TRBJ2-4, with D possibly being TRBD1 or TRBD2 (5 bases each). Germline assignment: CDR1 MNHNS and CDR2 SASEGT. CDR3 length equals 13 residues. The V and J ends lost 4 bases and 9 bases respectively, with 13 bases between them. DNA for the CDR3: TGTGCCAGCAGTGCAGAGGGTAGGGGCATTCAGTACTTC. Protein product: CASSAEGRGIQYF.

The chain employs TRBV6-1 and TRBJ1-2; the D gene is possibly TRBD1 (6 bases). CDR3 length equals 14 residues. Per germline, CDR1 MNHNS and CDR2 SASEGT. Trimming removed 8 bases at V and 5 bases at J, with 18 bases between. The CDR3 sequence: CASLPKWDTYGYTF. DNA of the CDR3: TGTGCCAGCCTCCCCAAATGGGACACGTATGGCTACACCTTC.

The chain has TRBV13 and TRBJ2-5; TRBD2 aligns across 8 bases. J gave up 1 base and V 5 bases, and 9 bases lay outside the gene matches. The CDR3 runs to 16 residues. Per the germline V gene, CDR1 is PRHDT and CDR2 is FYEKMQ (reference sequence). DNA for the CDR3: TGTGCCAGCAGCCGGCGGGAGGCCCTGCTCCAAGAGACCCAGTACTTC. Protein: CASSRREALLQETQYF.

The rearrangement links TRBV5-4 to TRBJ1-3, with D maybe TRBD1 (6 bases). Germline V gives CDR1 SGHNT, CDR2 YYREEE (reference sequence). The CDR3 has 16 amino acids. The V end lost 5 bases, the J end lost 4 bases, and 19 bases lay between the germline ends. The CDR3 loop reads CASSLTSGAGGNTIYF. The CDR3 nucleotides read TGTGCCAGCAGTTTGACGTCGGGGGCCGGGGGAAACACCATATATTTT.

The chain links TRBV9 to TRBJ2-1, with D possibly being TRBD2 (7 bases). Germline V CDR1 and CDR2: SGDLS, YYNGEE. CDR3 length: 13 residues. V lost 6 bases to trimming and J lost 6 bases, with 13 bases between them. DNA of the CDR3: TGTGCCAGCAACAGGGAGGGGTCCAATGAGCAGTTCTTC. Translating gives CASNREGSNEQFF. Based on the CDR3 plus reference TRBV9 and TRBJ2-1, the full variable domain is DSGVTQTPKHLITATGQRVTLRCSPRSGDLSVYWYQQSLDQGLQFLIQYYNGEERAKGNILERFSAQQFPDLHSELNLSSLELGDSALYFCASNREGSNEQFFGPGTRLTVL.

The chain employs TRBV7-2 and TRBJ2-5; 11 positions match TRBD1. The trim removed 6 bases at V and 4 bases at J, leaving 10 bases unmatched. The CDR3 contains 16 residues. Per the germline V gene, CDR1 is SGHTA and CDR2 is FQGNSA. DNA of the CDR3: TGTGCCAGCAGGAAACCGGGACAGGGGGTACGAGAGACCCAGTACTTC. This translates into CASRKPGQGVRETQYF.

This clone appeared once. V usage is TRBV19 and J usage is TRBJ2-1; the D gene is possibly TRBD1 (6 bases). The germline V and J ends were trimmed by 1 base and 6 bases, with 13 bases remaining between them. Looked up from germline, CDR1 is LNHDA and CDR2 is SQIVND (reference sequence). The CDR3 length is 15 residues. In nucleotides, the CDR3 is TGTGCCAGTAGTATAGCGGGCACAGGGCGCAATGAGCAGTTCTTC. It yields the protein CASSIAGTGRNEQFF.

This clone showed up just once. This chain uses TRBV7-8 with TRBJ2-7; TRBD1 matches 8 bases. There are 16 residues in the CDR3. V shed 4 bases and J 3 bases; nucleotides not matched to a gene: 11. The germline V gene has CDR1 SGHVS and CDR2 FQNEAQ. As DNA, the CDR3 is TGTGCCAGCAGCTCGGCCGGGACAGGTGGCGGCTACGAGCAGTACTTC. Translated, it gives CASSSAGTGGGYEQYF.

The chain combines TRBV2 with TRBJ2-5; no clear D gene. The V end was cut by 8 bases, the J end by 3 bases, with 7 bases between. CDR1 is SNHLY and CDR2 is FYNNEI in the germline V gene. CDR3 size: 11 residues. Here the CDR3 DNA reads TGTGCCAGCGTGAGCGAAGAGACCCAGTACTTC. Its translation: CASVSEETQYF. Full variable domain (outside the CDR3, taken from reference TRBV2 and TRBJ2-5): EPEVTQTPSHQVTQMGQEVILRCVPISNHLYFYWYRQILGQKVEFLVSFYNNEISEKSEIFDDQFSVERPDGSNFTLKIRSTKLEDSAMYFCASVSEETQYFGPGTRLLVL.

This chain joins TRBV19 and TRBJ1-4; 8 bases align to TRBD1. The CDR3 has 14 residues. Trimming removed 6 bases from V and 7 bases from J; junction bases left unmatched: 7. Germline CDR1 LNHDA, CDR2 SQIVND (reference sequence). This CDR3 reads CASSQDRVGEKLFF. Written as DNA, the CDR3 is TGTGCCAGTAGCCAGGACAGGGTCGGTGAAAAACTGTTTTTT.

The rearrangement joins TRBV30 to TRBJ1-2; no definite D call. Germline loops: CDR1 GTSNPN, CDR2 SVGIG (reference sequence). The CDR3 has 13 residues. V dropped 3 bases and J dropped 4 bases, with 12 bases sitting between them. The CDR3: CAWRRGSSYGYTF. Written as DNA, the CDR3 is TGTGCCTGGAGAAGAGGCAGTAGCTATGGCTACACCTTC.

The J gene is TRBJ1-2, the V gene TRBV9, with TRBD1 as a possible D gene (5 bases). Trimming stripped 3 bases from V and 8 bases from J, with 23 bases between. Germline V gives CDR1 SGDLS, CDR2 YYNGEE. The CDR3 length is 16 residues. CDR3 residues: CASSGGGVGMWYGYTF. CDR3 sequence (DNA): TGTGCCAGCAGCGGTGGGGGAGTGGGAATGTGGTACGGCTACACCTTC. Combining the CDR3 with reference TRBV9 and TRBJ1-2 gives the whole variable domain DSGVTQTPKHLITATGQRVTLRCSPRSGDLSVYWYQQSLDQGLQFLIQYYNGEERAKGNILERFSAQQFPDLHSELNLSSLELGDSALYFCASSGGGVGMWYGYTFGSGTRLTVV.

The chain carries TRBV30 and TRBJ2-2; D possibly matches TRBD1 or TRBD2 (6 bases each). CDR1 and CDR2 (germline): GTSNPN, SVGIG (reference sequence). Trimming took 8 bases from V and 3 from J, leaving 10 bases between them. The CDR3 consists of 12 residues. The CDR3 loop is CALGGYTGELFF. In nucleotides, the CDR3 is TGTGCCCTCGGGGGCTACACCGGGGAGCTGTTTTTT.

The V and J genes are TRBV7-9 and TRBJ2-1, with TRBD2 matching 13 bases. The CDR3 runs 17 residues. Trimming cost V 11 bases and J 0 bases; bases outside gene matches: 10. Germline loops: CDR1 SEHNR, CDR2 FQNEAQ (reference sequence). The CDR3 loop is CAAGGGLAGASYNEQFF. In DNA form, the CDR3 reads TGTGCCGCGGGGGGAGGACTAGCGGGGGCCTCCTACAATGAGCAGTTCTTC.

The rearrangement links TRBV2 to TRBJ2-5; D uncertain. This CDR3 region has 12 residues. V lost 6 bases and J 5 bases, leaving 10 bases between the germline ends. Per germline, CDR1 SNHLY and CDR2 FYNNEI. This CDR3 is CASRVGLETQYF. In DNA form, the CDR3 reads TGTGCCAGCAGGGTGGGTCTCGAGACCCAGTACTTC.

In DNA, the CDR3 is TGTGCCAGTAGTGAGATGGTGGGAAACACCGGGGAGCTGTTTTTT. Translating it yields CASSEMVGNTGELFF. The chain recombines TRBV19 with TRBJ2-2; D gene unclear. Germline lookup yields CDR1 LNHDA and CDR2 SQIVND (reference sequence). This CDR3 contains 15 residues. V gave up 5 bases and J gave up 2 bases, with 12 bases separating them.

The CDR3 bases are TGTGCCAGCAGCCTAGGACTAGCGGGAAACCCTAGCACAGATACGCAGTATTTT. Residues: CASSLGLAGNPSTDTQYF. V is TRBV7-3 and J is TRBJ2-3, with 12 bases matching TRBD2. The ends lost 5 bases at V and 0 bases at J; junction bases unmatched: 9. The CDR3 loop spans 18 amino acids. CDR1 SGHTA and CDR2 FQGTGA come from the germline V gene.

J is TRBJ2-3 and V is TRBV29-1, with D unresolved. The CDR3 length is 12 residues. V dropped 6 bases and J dropped 0 bases, with 7 bases sitting between them. CDR1 and CDR2 from the germline V gene are SQVTM and ANQGSEA. CDR3 protein: CSVESSTDTQYF. The CDR3, as DNA: TGCAGCGTCGAGAGCAGCACAGATACGCAGTATTTT.

The V and J genes are TRBV7-9 and TRBJ1-4; D is perhaps TRBD1 (5 bases). CDR1 is SEHNR, CDR2 FQNEAQ, per germline (reference sequence). The germline V and J ends were trimmed by 5 bases and 8 bases, with 18 bases remaining between them. This CDR3 has 15 residues. The CDR3 region is CASSPQSRGREKLFF. CDR3 in DNA: TGTGCCAGCAGCCCCCAGAGTCGGGGGAGGGAAAAACTGTTTTTT. Combining the CDR3 with reference TRBV7-9 and TRBJ1-4 gives the whole variable domain DTGVSQNPRHKITKRGQNVTFRCDPISEHNRLYWYRQTLGQGPEFLTYFQNEAQLEKSRLLSDRFSAERPKGSFSTLEIQRTEQGDSAMYLCASSPQSRGREKLFFGSGTQLSVL.

This clone was picked up a small number of times. This chain joins TRBV5-1 and TRBJ1-4; TRBD1 is a possible D gene (6 bases). V was shortened by 4 bases and J by 7 bases, with 14 bases between the two germline ends. CDR3 length: 14 residues. Germline assignment: CDR1 SGHRS and CDR2 YFSETQ. The CDR3 spells CASSPSTGSEKLFF. CDR3 nucleotide sequence: TGCGCCAGCAGCCCTTCTACAGGGAGTGAAAAACTGTTTTTT.

The chain links TRBV2 to TRBJ2-2, with 8 bases aligning to TRBD2. Germline loops: CDR1 SNHLY, CDR2 FYNNEI. V was pared by 6 bases and J by 4 bases, with 10 bases of the junction left unmatched. The CDR3 totals 16 residues. The CDR3, as DNA: TGTGCCAGCAGCCCGAGAACTAGCGGAGTCACCGGGGAGCTGTTTTTT. Translated: CASSPRTSGVTGELFF.

This CDR3 reads CASSVGGGSTQETQYF. Here the CDR3 DNA reads TGTGCCAGCAGCGTAGGTGGCGGGAGCACCCAAGAGACCCAGTACTTC. This chain links TRBV9 with TRBJ2-5; TRBD2 agrees at 7 bases. Germline V gives CDR1 SGDLS, CDR2 YYNGEE. This CDR3 spans 16 amino acids. Losses at the gene ends were 0 bases for V and 1 base for J; bases not matched to a gene: 6.

The chain joins TRBV30 to TRBJ2-3; D gene unclear. CDR3 length equals 12 residues. The V gene's germline CDR1 is GTSNPN and CDR2 SVGIG (reference sequence). V was shortened by 4 bases and J by 6 bases, with 11 bases between the two germline ends. The CDR3 region has the DNA TGTGCCTGGATGGGGTTGGCGGATACGCAGTATTTT. Protein sequence: CAWMGLADTQYF.